This TCR beta chain stems from a study of PD-1 blockade in classical Hodgkin lymphoma. Points from the study as a whole: A reduction in baseline TCR diversity was reportedly seen in newly diagnosed patients relative to healthy donors. Baseline diversity resembling that of newly diagnosed patients was seen in complete responders. By C4D1, diversity of CD4+ TCRs had risen significantly, whereas that of CD8+ TCRs had not.

All the patients suffered relapse after autologous stem cell transplantation, and brentuximab vedotin exposure differed. This clone showed up just once. The antigen is unknown. Method: immunoSEQ multiplex PCR; TCRdb's copy keeps in-frame clones and lacks some. The sample shows about 150,000 clones, approximately 81% of them seen only once. The CDR3 runs to 15 residues. Trimming removed 5 bases from V and 5 bases from J, with 16 bases in between. Germline values: CDR1 SGHTA, CDR2 FQGNSA. The material sequenced was peripheral blood mononuclear cells (PBMCs), taken before the second cycle of nivolumab. The rearrangement joins TRBV7-2 to TRBJ1-5; D may be TRBD1 (5 bases). This TCR was recovered from a human donor with classical Hodgkin lymphoma. DNA of the CDR3: TGTGCCAGCAGCCCAGCCGGGGTAGGGGATCAGCCCCAGCATTTT. It is translated as CASSPAGVGDQPQHF. Filled out from reference TRBV7-2 and TRBJ1-5, the complete variable domain reads GAGVSQSPSNKVTEKGKDVELRCDPISGHTALYWYRQSLGQGLEFLIYFQGNSAPDKSGLPSDRFSAERTGGSVSTLTIQRTQQEDSAVYLCASSPAGVGDQPQHFGDGTRLSIL.